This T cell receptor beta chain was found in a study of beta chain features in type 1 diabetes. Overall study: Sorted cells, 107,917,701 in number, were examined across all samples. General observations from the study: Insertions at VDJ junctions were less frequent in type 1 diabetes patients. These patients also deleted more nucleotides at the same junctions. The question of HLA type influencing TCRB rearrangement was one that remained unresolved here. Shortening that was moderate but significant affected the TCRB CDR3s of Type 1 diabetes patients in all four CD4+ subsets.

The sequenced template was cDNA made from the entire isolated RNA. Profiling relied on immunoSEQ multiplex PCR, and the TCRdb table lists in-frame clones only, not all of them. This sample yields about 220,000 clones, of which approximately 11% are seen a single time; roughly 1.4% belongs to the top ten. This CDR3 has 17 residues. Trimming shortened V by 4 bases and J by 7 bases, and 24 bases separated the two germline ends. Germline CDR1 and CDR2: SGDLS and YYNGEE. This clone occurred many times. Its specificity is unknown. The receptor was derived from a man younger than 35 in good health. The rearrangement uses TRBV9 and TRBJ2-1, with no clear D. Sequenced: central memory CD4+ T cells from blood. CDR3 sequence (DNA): TGTGCCAGCAGCTCAAGAAGGGTGGCAACACGTGCGAATGAGCAGTTCTTC. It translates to CASSSRRVATRANEQFF.